This TCR beta chain was recorded in a study of T cell responses to AZD1222 COVID-19 vaccine. The CDR3 loop spans 11 amino acids. Trimming cost V 4 bases and J 6 bases, with 7 bases left between them. Germline loops: CDR1 DFQATT, CDR2 SNEGSKA (reference sequence). Study-level results: Rises in breadth and depth of Spike-specific TCRs came after two AZD1222 doses. Sampling captured repertoires only after the peak T cell response. It should be noted that donors were predominantly white British and more often female, and clonal diversity was possibly underestimated.

The method was immunoSEQ multiplex PCR; TCRdb's version includes in-frame clones alone and lacks a portion of them. The data show more than 150,000 clones, around 93% seen once. This clone was observed once. Its specificity is not known. The receptor comes from an adult in good health. The input for sequencing was peripheral blood, taken on day 0 of AZD1222 vaccination. V is TRBV20-1 and J is TRBJ2-1, with D possibly TRBD2 on 6 matching bases. The CDR3 region is CSANSGNEQFF. CDR3 sequence (DNA): TGCAGTGCTAATAGCGGCAATGAGCAGTTCTTC.